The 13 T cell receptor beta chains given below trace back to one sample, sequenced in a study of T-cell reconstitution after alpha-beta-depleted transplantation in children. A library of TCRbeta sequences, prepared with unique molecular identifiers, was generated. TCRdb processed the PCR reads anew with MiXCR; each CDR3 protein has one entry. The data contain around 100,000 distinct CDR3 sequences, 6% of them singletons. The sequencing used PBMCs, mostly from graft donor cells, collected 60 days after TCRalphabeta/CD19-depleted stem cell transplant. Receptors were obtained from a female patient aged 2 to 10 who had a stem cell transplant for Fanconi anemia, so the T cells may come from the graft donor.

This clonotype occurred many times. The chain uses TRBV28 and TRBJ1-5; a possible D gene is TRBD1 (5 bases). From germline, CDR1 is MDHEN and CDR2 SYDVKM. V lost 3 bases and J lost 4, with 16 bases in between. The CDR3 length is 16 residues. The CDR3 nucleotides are TGTGCCAGCAGTTTTACGACAGTCCCCTTAAATCAGCCCCAGCATTTT. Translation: CASSFTTVPLNQPQHF.

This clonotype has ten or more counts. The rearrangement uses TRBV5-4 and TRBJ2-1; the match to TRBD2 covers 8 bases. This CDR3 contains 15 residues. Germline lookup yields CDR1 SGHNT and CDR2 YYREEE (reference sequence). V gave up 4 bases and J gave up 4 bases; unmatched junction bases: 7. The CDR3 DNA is TGTGCCAGCAGCCCTAAGGGCGGGGGGTACAATGAGCAGTTCTTC. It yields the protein CASSPKGGGYNEQFF.

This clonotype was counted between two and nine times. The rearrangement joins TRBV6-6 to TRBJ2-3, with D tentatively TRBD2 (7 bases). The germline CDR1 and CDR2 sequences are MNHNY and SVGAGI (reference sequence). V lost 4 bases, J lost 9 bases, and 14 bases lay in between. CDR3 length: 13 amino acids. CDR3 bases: TGTGCCAGCAGTTTCCGGGGGGCAGCAACGCAGTATTTT. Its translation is CASSFRGAATQYF.

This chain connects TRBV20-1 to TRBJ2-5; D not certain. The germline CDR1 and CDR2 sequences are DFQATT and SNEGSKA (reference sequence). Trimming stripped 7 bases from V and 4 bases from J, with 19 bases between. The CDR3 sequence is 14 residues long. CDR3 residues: CSVKAFFGLETQYF. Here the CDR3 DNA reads TGCAGTGTAAAAGCGTTTTTCGGGTTAGAGACCCAGTACTTC.

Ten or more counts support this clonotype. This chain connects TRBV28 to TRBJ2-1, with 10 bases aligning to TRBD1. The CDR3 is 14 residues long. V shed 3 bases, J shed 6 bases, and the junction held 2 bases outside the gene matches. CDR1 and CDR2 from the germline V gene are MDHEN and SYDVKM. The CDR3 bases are TGTGCCAGCAGTTTCTGGACAGGGGGCAATGAGCAGTTCTTC. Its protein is CASSFWTGGNEQFF.

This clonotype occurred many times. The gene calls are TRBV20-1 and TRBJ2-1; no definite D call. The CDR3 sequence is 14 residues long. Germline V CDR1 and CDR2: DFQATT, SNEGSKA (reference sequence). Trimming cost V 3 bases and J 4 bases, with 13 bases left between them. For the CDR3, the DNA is TGCAGTGCTAGGGCGACGGTACTATACAATGAGCAGTTCTTC. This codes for CSARATVLYNEQFF.

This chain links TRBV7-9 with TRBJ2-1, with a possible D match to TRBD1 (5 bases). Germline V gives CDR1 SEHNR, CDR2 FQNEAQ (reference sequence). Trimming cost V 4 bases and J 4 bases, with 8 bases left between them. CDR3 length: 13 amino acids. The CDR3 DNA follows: TGTGCCAGCAGCTGGCAGGGTTACAATGAGCAGTTCTTC. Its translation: CASSWQGYNEQFF.

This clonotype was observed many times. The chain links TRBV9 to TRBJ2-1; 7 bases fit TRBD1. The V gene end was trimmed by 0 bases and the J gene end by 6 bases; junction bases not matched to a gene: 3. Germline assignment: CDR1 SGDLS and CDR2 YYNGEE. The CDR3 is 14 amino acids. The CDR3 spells CASSVGDRVNEQFF. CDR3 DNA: TGTGCCAGCAGCGTAGGGGACAGAGTCAATGAGCAGTTCTTC.

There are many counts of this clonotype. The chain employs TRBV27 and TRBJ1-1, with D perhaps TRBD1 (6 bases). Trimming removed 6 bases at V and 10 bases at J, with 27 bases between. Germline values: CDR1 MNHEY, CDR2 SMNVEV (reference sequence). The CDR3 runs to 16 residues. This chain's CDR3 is CASSRDTRGTGFLAFF. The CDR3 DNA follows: TGTGCCAGCAGCAGGGACACTAGGGGAACAGGGTTCTTAGCTTTCTTT.

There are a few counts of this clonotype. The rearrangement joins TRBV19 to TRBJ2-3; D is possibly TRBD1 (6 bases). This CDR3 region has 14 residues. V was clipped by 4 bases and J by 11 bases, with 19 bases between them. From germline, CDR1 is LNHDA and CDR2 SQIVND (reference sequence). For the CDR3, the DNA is TGTGCCAGTAGTAAAGAAGGGACATCCGAGGGGCAGTATTTT. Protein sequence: CASSKEGTSEGQYF.

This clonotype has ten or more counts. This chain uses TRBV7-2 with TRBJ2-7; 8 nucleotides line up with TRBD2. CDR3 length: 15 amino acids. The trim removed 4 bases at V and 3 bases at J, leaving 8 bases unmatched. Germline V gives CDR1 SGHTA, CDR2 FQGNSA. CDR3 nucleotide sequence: TGTGCCAGCAGCTCTAGTAGACTAGCGAACTACGAGCAGTACTTC. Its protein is CASSSSRLANYEQYF.

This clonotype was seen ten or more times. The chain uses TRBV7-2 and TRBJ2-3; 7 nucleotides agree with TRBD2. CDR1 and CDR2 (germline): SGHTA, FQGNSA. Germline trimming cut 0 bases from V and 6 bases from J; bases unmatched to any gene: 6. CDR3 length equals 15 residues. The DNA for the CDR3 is TGTGCCAGCAGCTTAGCGGCGGGAGTGGTCGATACGCAGTATTTT. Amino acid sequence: CASSLAAGVVDTQYF.

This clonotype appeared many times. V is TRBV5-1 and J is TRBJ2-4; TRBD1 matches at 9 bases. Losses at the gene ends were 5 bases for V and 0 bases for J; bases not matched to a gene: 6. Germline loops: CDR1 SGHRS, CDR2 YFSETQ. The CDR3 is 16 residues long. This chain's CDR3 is CASSWGQGLAKNIQYF. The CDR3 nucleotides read TGCGCCAGCAGTTGGGGACAGGGCCTAGCCAAAAACATTCAGTACTTC.